This record looks at one TCR beta chain sequence and its context. The data belong to a study of blood T cell repertoires in COVID-19. Study context: Acute and convalescent COVID-19 specimens originated in the United States, Italy and Spain. PBMCs, B-cell-depleted T cells, or T cells provided the cDNA or gDNA that made up the material.

Generated by immunoSEQ multiplex PCR, the TCRdb table keeps only in-frame clones and is missing some. The table lists more than 250,000 clones, 89% of them singletons. The sequenced material came from peripheral blood. The sequence was obtained from a man aged 18-30 years who had recovered from COVID-19.

The DNA for the CDR3 is TGCGCCAGCAGCCCCGTGGGCAGGGGGTACACCGGGGAGCTGTTTTTT. This sequence encodes CASSPVGRGYTGELFF. The chain employs TRBV5-1 and TRBJ2-2; 7 nucleotides align to TRBD1. The CDR3 spans 16 residues. Germline V gives CDR1 SGHRS, CDR2 YFSETQ. V shed 4 bases, J shed 3 bases, and the junction held 9 bases outside the gene matches.